Each of the 11 T cell receptor beta chains below was sequenced from the same sample in a study of T cell clonotyping in hematopoietic cell transplantation. Sequenced by immunoSEQ multiplex PCR; TCRdb stores in-frame clones only, minus some. The sample lists 55,000 to 70,000 clones, around 94% occurring once. Sequencing was performed on peripheral blood mononuclear cells. The receptors come from a man between 50 and 59 years old in good health. Some clones in this sample may be carry-over from other donors' samples.

The chain combines TRBV15 with TRBJ1-5; possibly TRBD1 for D (5 bases). The CDR3 extends over 15 amino acids. CDR1 and CDR2 from the germline V gene are LNHNV and YYDKDF (reference sequence). V shed 7 bases and J shed 5 bases, with 18 bases lying between them. The CDR3 region is CATTPSRGEHQPQHF. The CDR3 coding sequence is TGTGCCACCACCCCTTCCCGGGGGGAACATCAGCCCCAGCATTTT.

This clone was picked up one time. The gene calls are TRBV28 and TRBJ2-7; D gene ambiguous. Trimming pared 5 bases from V and 1 base from J, leaving 15 bases between. CDR1 is MDHEN and CDR2 is SYDVKM in the germline V gene. CDR3 length: 15 residues. The CDR3 here is CASSPLGRASYEQYF. The CDR3 coding sequence is TGTGCCAGCAGTCCCCTGGGAAGGGCTTCCTACGAGCAGTACTTC.

V and J are TRBV18 and TRBJ2-7; D is perhaps TRBD1 or TRBD2 (5 bases each). The CDR3 consists of 15 residues. Trimming pared 6 bases from V and 2 bases from J, leaving 17 bases between. The germline gives CDR1 KGHSH, CDR2 LQKENI. For the CDR3, the DNA is TGTGCCAGCTCCCTTGCCCGGGACGTAGCCTACGAGCAGTACTTC. Its translation: CASSLARDVAYEQYF.

The chain uses TRBV7-9 and TRBJ2-7; the D gene is possibly TRBD1 (6 bases). V lost 3 bases to trimming and J lost 2 bases, with 8 bases between them. Germline V CDR1 and CDR2: SEHNR, FQNEAQ (reference sequence). CDR3 length equals 13 residues. DNA for the CDR3: TGTGCCAGCAGCTTTGGGACACCCTACGAGCAGTACTTC. This encodes CASSFGTPYEQYF.

V usage is TRBV6-1 and J usage is TRBJ1-2; D perhaps matches TRBD1 (5 bases). The CDR3 runs to 14 residues. Germline assignment: CDR1 MNHNS and CDR2 SASEGT. V lost 5 bases to trimming and J lost 8 bases, with 18 bases between them. This CDR3 is CASSPSAGWGGYTF. CDR3 bases: TGTGCCAGCAGTCCCTCGGCAGGGTGGGGGGGCTACACCTTC.

The chain couples TRBV7-9 to TRBJ2-3, with 11 bases identical to TRBD2. Losses at the gene ends were 2 bases for V and 4 bases for J; bases not matched to a gene: 5. CDR1 is SEHNR and CDR2 is FQNEAQ in the germline V gene (reference sequence). The CDR3 covers 16 residues. The CDR3: CASSLWLAGGSDTQYF. CDR3 DNA sequence: TGTGCCAGCAGCTTATGGCTAGCGGGAGGTTCAGATACGCAGTATTTT.

The chain links TRBV11-2 to TRBJ2-1; unclear D gene. CDR3 length: 12 residues. The germline V gene has CDR1 SGHAT and CDR2 FQNNGV. V lost 1 base and J lost 6, with 4 bases in between. The CDR3 DNA follows: TGTGCCAGCAGCTTAGGAGTCAATGAGCAGTTCTTC. This gives the protein CASSLGVNEQFF.

This chain links TRBV29-1 with TRBJ1-1; D is unresolved. The length of the CDR3 is 12 residues. Trimming took 4 bases from V and 1 from J, leaving 7 bases between them. The V gene's germline CDR1 is SQVTM and CDR2 ANQGSEA. The CDR3 reads CSVGGGNTEAFF. CDR3 bases: TGCAGCGTTGGTGGAGGGAACACTGAAGCTTTCTTT. The variable domain in full, with the rest retrieved from reference TRBV29-1 and TRBJ1-1, is SAVISQKPSRDICQRGTSLTIQCQVDSQVTMMFWYRQQPGQSLTLIATANQGSEATYESGFVIDKFPISRPNLTFSTLTVSNMSPEDSSIYLCSVGGGNTEAFFGQGTRLTVV.

The V gene is TRBV5-8, the J gene TRBJ2-5; D is undetermined. V lost 1 base, J lost 2 bases, and 9 bases lay in between. The CDR3 has 14 amino acids. Per the germline V gene, CDR1 is SGHTS and CDR2 is YDEGEE. CDR3 sequence reads: CASSLSSRQETQYF. In DNA, the CDR3 is TGTGCCAGCAGCTTGAGCTCCAGACAAGAGACCCAGTACTTC.

This rearrangement joins TRBV6-6 to TRBJ2-3, with D tentatively TRBD1 (5 bases). This CDR3 spans 13 amino acids. Deletions cut 7 bases from V and 1 base from J, with 9 bases between. Germline assignment: CDR1 MNHNY and CDR2 SVGAGI (reference sequence). The CDR3 spells CASIPQGTDTQYF. CDR3 in DNA: TGTGCCAGCATTCCACAGGGCACAGATACGCAGTATTTT.

The chain couples TRBV10-2 to TRBJ2-7; D not certain. Germline V gene data show CDR1 as WSHSY and CDR2 as SAAADI. V lost 6 bases and J 4 bases, leaving 19 bases between the germline ends. This CDR3 spans 15 amino acids. CDR3 sequence (DNA): TGCGCCAGCAGCTTAGGGTGGGTCGGTGGTTACGAGCAGTACTTC. Amino acid sequence: CASSLGWVGGYEQYF.